One T cell receptor beta chain is described in this entry. This record comes from a study of preoperative IRX-2 immunotherapy in early breast cancer. The treatment: preoperative locoregional IRX-2 cytokine immunotherapy. This phase Ib study tested locoregional IRX-2 cytokine immunotherapy given before surgery. The protocol was immunoSEQ multiplex PCR, while the TCRdb copy is restricted to in-frame clones and leaves out a portion. Of about 33,000 clones in the sample, roughly 86% were seen once. The clonotype was recovered from a human donor with breast cancer. Sample: tumor tissue, taken after IRX-2 immunotherapy.

CDR3 nucleotides: TGCGCCAGCAGCTCCGGACAGGGATCAATGTATGGCTACACCTTC. The encoded protein is CASSSGQGSMYGYTF. This sequence joins TRBV5-1 and TRBJ1-2; 8 nucleotides align to TRBD1. CDR1 is SGHRS, CDR2 YFSETQ, per germline. The CDR3 loop spans 15 amino acids. V was pared by 3 bases and J by 5 bases, with 9 bases of the junction left unmatched.